The present TCR beta chain was sequenced within a study of T cells in Graves' hyperthyroidism and ophthalmopathy. Findings and limits, study-wide: Blood also showed most of the thyroid clonotypes that were expanded above 0.001. It was a median around 6 months before onset that the model predicted ophthalmopathy.

With regard to this clonotype: Its matching antigen is unknown.

Diagnoses used clinical symptoms, serum thyroxine and TRAb, thyroid ultrasound and orbital computed tomography. Germline CDR1 is SEHNR and CDR2 is FQNEAQ (reference sequence). This CDR3 spans 13 amino acids. The ends lost 5 bases at V and 8 bases at J; junction bases unmatched: 7. Regions amplified from RNA transcripts were the TCR beta CDR3 regions. The TCR CDR3 was amplified in a first-round RT-PCR using the HTBI primer set. Each CDR3 protein is one row after TCRdb ran MiXCR on the multiplex PCR reads. The sample lists approximately 700,000 distinct CDR3 sequences, just under 45% occurring once. The sequenced sample was peripheral blood or thyroid tissue (not recorded which). The J gene is TRBJ1-2, the V gene TRBV7-9; 8 bases line up with TRBD1. The receptor was isolated from an adult man with Graves' disease, either hyperthyroidism or ophthalmopathy (not recorded which). The CDR3 DNA follows: TGTGCCAGCAGCAGACAGGGGAATGACGGCTACACCTTC. Translation: CASSRQGNDGYTF.